These T cell receptor beta chains were read from a single sample in a study of blood T cell repertoires in COVID-19. Generated by immunoSEQ multiplex PCR, the TCRdb table keeps only in-frame clones and is missing some. Of 250,000 or so clones listed, around 84% were seen once; the top ten hold about 1.5%. Sequenced: peripheral blood. Receptors were obtained from a woman in her 40s who had recovered from COVID-19. Each CDR3 is given with its conserved first and last residue. The D gene is left open where the match is weak. Only some rows state a clone size, as once, few, many or a class for expanded clones.

clone_size d_call j_call v_call cdr3_aa cdr3_nt
NA TRBD1 TRBJ2-7 TRBV6-5 CASSPRGLSYEQYF TGTGCCAGCAGCCCCAGGGGGCTGTCGTACGAGCAGTACTTC
few NA TRBJ2-7 TRBV19 CASGKEGSSYEQYF TGTGCCAGCGGAAAAGAAGGGAGCTCCTACGAGCAGTACTTC
NA TRBD2 TRBJ2-5 TRBV5-6 CASSVGRVQETQYF TGTGCCAGCAGCGTTGGGAGGGTTCAAGAGACCCAGTACTTC
NA NA TRBJ2-7 TRBV5-5 CASSYTWSSYEQYF TGTGCCAGCAGCTACACCTGGAGCTCCTACGAGCAGTACTTC
NA NA TRBJ2-5 TRBV28 CATSTGGLQETQYF TGTGCCACTTCGACTGGAGGCCTTCAAGAGACCCAGTACTTC
NA NA TRBJ1-4 TRBV10-3 CAISESGGLATNEKLFF TGTGCCATCAGTGAGTCAGGAGGGCTTGCAACTAATGAAAAACTGTTTTTT
NA TRBD1 TRBJ2-2 TRBV19 CASRQGSGNGELFF TGTGCCAGTCGACAGGGGTCTGGGAACGGGGAGCTGTTTTTT
NA NA TRBJ1-3 TRBV28 CASSLLPNSGNTIYF TGTGCCAGCAGTCTTCTACCCAACTCTGGAAACACCATATATTTT
NA NA TRBJ2-7 TRBV6-5 CASLKGGGVSYEQYF TGTGCCAGTCTTAAAGGGGGGGGCGTCTCCTACGAGCAGTACTTC
NA NA TRBJ1-2 TRBV28 CASSFLAYGYTF TGTGCCAGCAGTTTTTTGGCTTATGGCTACACCTTC
NA TRBD2 TRBJ2-7 TRBV7-2 CASSPPSGGAQEQYF TGTGCCAGCAGCCCGCCCAGCGGGGGGGCCCAAGAGCAGTACTTC
NA NA TRBJ1-5 TRBV28 CASRRTDAGSAQHF TGTGCCAGCAGACGGACGGATGCGGGGTCGGCCCAGCATTTT
once NA TRBJ2-1 TRBV29-1 CSVVQGFYNEQFF TGCAGCGTTGTTCAGGGTTTCTACAATGAGCAGTTCTTC
NA TRBD2 TRBJ2-7 TRBV5-8 CASPGTSGSYEQYF TGTGCCAGCCCGGGGACTAGCGGTTCCTACGAGCAGTACTTC
few NA TRBJ1-1 TRBV27 CASSWQVNTEAFF TGTGCCAGCAGTTGGCAGGTGAACACTGAAGCTTTCTTT
few NA TRBJ2-1 TRBV9 CASSVDIHNEQFF TGTGCCAGCAGCGTAGACATCCACAATGAGCAGTTCTTC
once NA TRBJ2-1 TRBV29-1 CSVVGTGDYLNEQFF TGCAGCGTTGTGGGGACGGGAGATTATCTCAATGAGCAGTTCTTC
NA TRBD1 TRBJ1-1 TRBV10-1 CASSGGTGRTEAFF TGCGCCAGCAGTGGCGGGACAGGGAGAACTGAAGCTTTCTTT
NA TRBD1 TRBJ1-4 TRBV6-5 CASIPGQGYEKLFF TGTGCCAGCATCCCGGGACAGGGGTATGAAAAACTGTTTTTT
NA NA TRBJ2-3 TRBV27 CASSLYKDTQYF TGTGCCAGCAGTTTATATAAAGATACGCAGTATTTT
once NA TRBJ2-7 TRBV28 CASSLAGRAYEQYF TGTGCCAGCAGTTTGGCGGGGAGAGCCTACGAGCAGTACTTC
NA TRBD1 TRBJ1-5 TRBV28 CASSTGQGGQPQHF TGTGCCAGCAGCACAGGACAGGGTGGTCAGCCCCAGCATTTT
NA NA TRBJ1-3 TRBV7-2 CASSLAFSGPGNTIYF TGTGCCAGCAGCTTAGCTTTCTCAGGGCCTGGAAACACCATATATTTT
NA NA TRBJ1-3 TRBV2 CASSEAGGGAGNTIYF TGTGCCAGCAGTGAAGCGGGGGGAGGGGCTGGAAACACCATATATTTT
NA TRBD1 TRBJ1-1 TRBV3-1/TRBV3-2 CASSQVAQGGTEAFF TGTGCCAGCAGCCAAGTTGCACAGGGGGGCACTGAAGCTTTCTTT
NA NA TRBJ1-2 TRBV14 CASSQVAAFGGYTF TGTGCCAGCAGCCAAGTGGCGGCTTTTGGGGGCTACACCTTC
NA NA TRBJ2-7 TRBV28 CASSPGRGRGSYEQYF TGTGCCAGCAGTCCCGGTCGGGGCAGGGGCTCCTACGAGCAGTACTTC
few TRBD1 TRBJ2-5 TRBV2 CASSEGGGRRETQYF TGTGCCAGCAGTGAAGGAGGGGGCAGGAGGGAGACCCAGTACTTC
once NA TRBJ2-5 TRBV2 CASSELRRSGVGETQYF TGTGCCAGCAGTGAATTACGTAGGTCCGGGGTTGGAGAGACCCAGTACTTC
NA NA TRBJ2-6 TRBV27 CASRTGGANVLTF TGTGCCAGCAGGACAGGAGGGGCCAACGTCCTGACTTTC
NA TRBD2 TRBJ2-3 TRBV7-7 CASSLSPQGGDTQYF TGTGCCAGCAGCTTATCTCCTCAGGGAGGGGATACGCAGTATTTT
NA NA TRBJ1-6 TRBV11-2 CASSPQHNSPLHF TGTGCCAGCAGCCCACAACATAATTCACCCCTCCACTTT
NA NA TRBJ1-2 TRBV7-8 CASSQDGEWGDYTF TGTGCCAGCAGCCAGGACGGGGAATGGGGTGACTACACCTTC
NA NA TRBJ1-6 TRBV14 CASSRTYSYNSPLHF TGTGCCAGCAGCAGGACATACTCCTATAATTCACCCCTCCACTTT
few TRBD1 TRBJ1-1 TRBV10-3 CAISERGQGNTEAFF TGTGCCATCAGTGAGCGGGGACAGGGGAACACTGAAGCTTTCTTT
NA TRBD1 TRBJ2-3 TRBV2 CASSFRPGQGTDTQYF TGTGCCAGCAGTTTTCGACCGGGACAGGGGACAGATACGCAGTATTTT
few NA TRBJ1-1 TRBV3-1/TRBV3-2 CASSLRVSMNTEAFF TGTGCCAGCAGCCTCCGGGTTTCGATGAACACTGAAGCTTTCTTT
NA TRBD1 TRBJ1-6 TRBV11-2 CASSSQRGTGRPNSPLHF TGTGCCAGCAGCTCCCAGCGGGGGACAGGGAGGCCTAATTCACCCCTCCACTTT
NA NA TRBJ2-3 TRBV5-1 CASSLNTRNTDTQYF TGCGCCAGCAGCTTGAATACGCGAAACACAGATACGCAGTATTTT
NA NA TRBJ1-5 TRBV19 CASSMVRQLNQPQHF TGTGCCAGTAGTATGGTGAGGCAGCTCAATCAGCCCCAGCATTTT
few TRBD1 TRBJ2-2 TRBV13 CASTDRGITGELFF TGTGCCAGCACGGACAGGGGGATCACCGGGGAGCTGTTTTTT
NA NA TRBJ1-1 TRBV15 CATSKDTGLTEAFF TGTGCCACCAGCAAAGACACAGGGCTTACTGAAGCTTTCTTT
NA NA TRBJ1-1 TRBV5-4 CASSLEREGAFF TGTGCCAGCAGCTTGGAGAGGGAAGGAGCTTTCTTT
NA TRBD2 TRBJ2-1 TRBV15 CATSRRTSGGPNYNEQFF TGTGCCACCAGCAGGAGGACTAGCGGGGGGCCCAACTACAATGAGCAGTTCTTC
NA TRBD1 TRBJ1-4 TRBV28 CASKGAMIEKLFF TGTGCCAGCAAGGGGGCTATGATCGAAAAACTGTTTTTT